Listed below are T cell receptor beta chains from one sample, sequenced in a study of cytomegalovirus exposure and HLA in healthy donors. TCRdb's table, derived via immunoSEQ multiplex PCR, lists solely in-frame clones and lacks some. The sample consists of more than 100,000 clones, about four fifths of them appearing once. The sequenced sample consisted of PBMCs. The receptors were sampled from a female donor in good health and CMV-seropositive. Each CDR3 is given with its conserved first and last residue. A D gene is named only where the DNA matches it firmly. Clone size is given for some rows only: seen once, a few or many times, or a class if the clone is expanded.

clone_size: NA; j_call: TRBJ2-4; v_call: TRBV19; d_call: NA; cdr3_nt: TGTGCCAGTAGTATTGGAGGGATAGCCAAAAACATTCAGTACTTC; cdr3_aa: CASSIGGIAKNIQYF
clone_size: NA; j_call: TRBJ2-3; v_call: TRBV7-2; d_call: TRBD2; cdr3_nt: TGTGCCAGCAGCCTAGAGAGGCGCGGGGGGGCAGATACGCAGTATTTT; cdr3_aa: CASSLERRGGADTQYF
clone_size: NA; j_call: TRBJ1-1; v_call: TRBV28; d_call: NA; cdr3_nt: TGTGCCAGCACAGCGACAGACAACACTGAAGCTTTCTTT; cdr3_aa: CASTATDNTEAFF
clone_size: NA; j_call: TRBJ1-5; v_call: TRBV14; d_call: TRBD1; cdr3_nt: TGTGCCAGCAGCTCCGGGACAGGGGCCCAGCCCCAGCATTTT; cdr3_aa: CASSSGTGAQPQHF
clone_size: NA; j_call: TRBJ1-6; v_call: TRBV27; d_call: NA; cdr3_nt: TGTGCCAGCCGCTTTGAGCGGGTATATAATTCACCCCTCCACTTT; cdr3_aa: CASRFERVYNSPLHF
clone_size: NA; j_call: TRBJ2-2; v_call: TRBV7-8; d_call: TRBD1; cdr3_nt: TGTGCCAGCAGCCCGGGACAGGGGGGCACCGGGGAGCTGTTTTTT; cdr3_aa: CASSPGQGGTGELFF
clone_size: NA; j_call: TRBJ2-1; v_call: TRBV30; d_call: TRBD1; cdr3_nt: TGTGCCTGGAACCGACAGGGGGCGTCATACAATGAGCAGTTCTTC; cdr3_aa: CAWNRQGASYNEQFF
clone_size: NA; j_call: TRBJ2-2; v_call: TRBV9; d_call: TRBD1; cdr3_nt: TGTGCCAGCAGCGTATCAAACAGGGGGAACACCGGGGAGCTGTTTTTT; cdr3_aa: CASSVSNRGNTGELFF
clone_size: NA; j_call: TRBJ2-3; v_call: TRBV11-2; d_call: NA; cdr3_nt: TGTGCCAGCAGCCCTACGACTAGCACAGATACGCAGTATTTT; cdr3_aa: CASSPTTSTDTQYF
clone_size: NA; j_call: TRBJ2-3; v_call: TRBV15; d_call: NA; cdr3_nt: TGTGCCACCAGCAGAGATGGGGACTTAATAACGCAGTACTTT; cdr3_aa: CATSRDGDLITQYF
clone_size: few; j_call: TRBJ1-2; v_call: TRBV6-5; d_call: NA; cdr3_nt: TGTGCCAGCAGGGCCGGGACATCCTATGGCTACACCTTC; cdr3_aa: CASRAGTSYGYTF
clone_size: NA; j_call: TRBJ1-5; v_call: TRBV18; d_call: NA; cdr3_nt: TGTGCCAGCTCACCAGACAGGAATAGCAATCAGCCCCAGCATTTT; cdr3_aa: CASSPDRNSNQPQHF
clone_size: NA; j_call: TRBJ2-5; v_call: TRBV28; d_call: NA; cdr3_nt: TGTGCCAGCAGCCCCCTGGAGGGGGCAAGAGAGACCCAGTACTTC; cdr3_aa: CASSPLEGARETQYF
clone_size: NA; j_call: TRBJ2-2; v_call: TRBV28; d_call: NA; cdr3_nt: TGTGCCAGCAGCCCCAGGGGGGTGGTCACCGGGGAGCTGTTTTTT; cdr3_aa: CASSPRGVVTGELFF
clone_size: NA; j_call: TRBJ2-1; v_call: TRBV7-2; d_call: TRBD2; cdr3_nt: TGTGCCAGCAGCTTGGGGCTAGCGGGGGGGCTAGGCGTTGCTGAGCAGTTCTTC; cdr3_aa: CASSLGLAGGLGVAEQFF
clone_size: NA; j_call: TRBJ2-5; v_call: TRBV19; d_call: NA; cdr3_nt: TGTGCCAGTAGTATTGCAGGAATTGAAGAGACCCAGTACTTC; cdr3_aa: CASSIAGIEETQYF